This passage covers 32 T cell receptor beta chains from one sample sequenced in a study of blood T cell repertoires in COVID-19. Repertoires were generated with immunoSEQ multiplex PCR, while TCRdb's copy carries only in-frame clones and drops some. The sample yields about 200,000 clones, approximately 86% seen once. Sequenced sample: peripheral blood. The source is a man aged 55 to 70 with acute or convalescent COVID-19.

The chain recombines TRBV7-9 with TRBJ2-3; 8 positions agree with TRBD2. Germline V lookup: CDR1 SEHNR, CDR2 FQNEAQ (reference sequence). The J segment lost 7 bases and the V segment lost 5 bases, leaving 14 bases of the junction unmatched. The CDR3 extends over 16 amino acids. For the CDR3, the DNA is TGTGCCAGCAGCCCCGACGCGGGGGGCGGCAGAAATACGCAGTATTTT. Translation: CASSPDAGGGRNTQYF.

The CDR3 region has the DNA TGTGCCAGCAGCCAAGTAGGGGGGGGCCCAACAGATACGCAGTATTTT. It specifies CASSQVGGGPTDTQYF. J is TRBJ2-3 and V is TRBV3-1 (or the pseudogene TRBV3-2), with D perhaps TRBD2 (7 bases). The length of the CDR3 is 16 residues. CDR1 is LGHDT and CDR2 is YNNKEL in the germline V gene (reference sequence). The V and J ends lost 1 base and 3 bases respectively, with 14 bases between them.

The rearrangement joins TRBV9 to TRBJ2-7; D unclear. The V gene's germline CDR1 is SGDLS and CDR2 YYNGEE. Trimming removed 0 bases at V and 0 bases at J, with 10 bases between. The CDR3 length is 15 residues. The CDR3 coding sequence is TGTGCCAGCAGCGTAGGCCAGGCGAGCTCCTACGAGCAGTACTTC. Encoded protein: CASSVGQASSYEQYF.

The CDR3 region has the DNA TGTGCCAGCAGCAATAGCGGGGGCACAGATACGCAGTATTTT. It codes for CASSNSGGTDTQYF. V and J are TRBV7-3 and TRBJ2-3; 8 bases are a match to TRBD2. The CDR3 runs 14 residues. CDR1 and CDR2 from the germline V gene are SGHTA and FQGTGA. J was trimmed by 1 base and V by 5 bases; bases with no gene match: 2.

This clone has a single count. The chain links TRBV5-4 to TRBJ2-7; 8 bases match TRBD1. The ends lost 4 bases at V and 0 bases at J; junction bases unmatched: 9. This CDR3 has 16 residues. The germline gives CDR1 SGHNT, CDR2 YYREEE (reference sequence). The CDR3 bases are TGTGCCAGCAGCACCGAGGGACAGGTCTTCTCCTACGAGCAGTACTTC. Encoded protein: CASSTEGQVFSYEQYF.

The chain recombines TRBV6-5 with TRBJ1-5; D perhaps matches TRBD1 (6 bases). V was pared by 6 bases and J by 4 bases, with 13 bases between. Per germline, CDR1 MNHEY and CDR2 SVGAGI. CDR3 length equals 14 residues. Here the CDR3 reads CASRGDTYNQPQHF. The CDR3 bases are TGTGCCAGCAGGGGGGACACCTATAATCAGCCCCAGCATTTT.

The chain is built from TRBV30 and TRBJ2-5, with 7 bases fitting TRBD2. V dropped 3 bases and J dropped 5; count of bases not matched to a gene: 0. The V gene's germline CDR1 is GTSNPN and CDR2 SVGIG (reference sequence). The CDR3 length is 11 residues. CDR3 region: CAWRGGETQYF. The CDR3 region has the DNA TGTGCCTGGAGGGGGGGGGAGACCCAGTACTTC.

The V and J genes are TRBV19 and TRBJ2-3; D is uncertain. This CDR3 is 15 amino acids long. Deletions cut 3 bases from V and 0 bases from J, with 10 bases between. Germline V lookup: CDR1 LNHDA, CDR2 SQIVND (reference sequence). CDR3 loop: CASSMGSKSTDTQYF. For the CDR3, the DNA is TGTGCCAGTAGTATGGGCAGTAAAAGCACAGATACGCAGTATTTT.

V usage is TRBV15 and J usage is TRBJ2-3; 12 nucleotides agree with TRBD1. CDR3 size: 14 residues. J gave up 4 bases and V 11 bases, and 7 bases lay outside the gene matches. Germline V gene data show CDR1 as LNHNV and CDR2 as YYDKDF (reference sequence). DNA for the CDR3: TGTGCCGCGTCCGGGACAGGGGGCGCAGATACGCAGTATTTT. Translated: CAASGTGGADTQYF.

This chain joins TRBV11-3 and TRBJ2-7; 8 bases fit TRBD1. Germline loops: CDR1 SGHNT, CDR2 YENEEA. V dropped 1 base and J dropped 4; count of bases not matched to a gene: 6. The CDR3 is 15 amino acids. The CDR3: CASSLGGQGRYEQYF. The CDR3 DNA reads as TGTGCCAGCAGCTTAGGCGGACAGGGACGGTACGAGCAGTACTTC.

The DNA of the CDR3 is TGTGCCAGCAGCCAGGCCGGGAACTACGGGGTGATCGGCTACACCTTC. Its protein is CASSQAGNYGVIGYTF. This chain uses TRBV14 with TRBJ1-2; D not resolved. Germline V gene sequence: CDR1 SGHDN, CDR2 FVKESK. V gave up 3 bases and J gave up 8 bases, with 22 bases separating them. This CDR3 has 16 residues.

The rearrangement joins TRBV7-2 to TRBJ2-7, with 7 bases aligning to TRBD2. With V trimmed by 5 bases and J by 2 bases, 12 bases remained unmatched. The CDR3 contains 16 residues. Germline V CDR1 and CDR2: SGHTA, FQGNSA. The CDR3 here is CASSRTGMAGAYEQYF. CDR3 nucleotides: TGTGCCAGCAGCCGCACGGGGATGGCGGGAGCCTACGAGCAGTACTTC.

In DNA form, the CDR3 reads TGTGCCAGCAGTTACTCGGGACAGTCGGGAAACACCATATATTTT. Translating gives CASSYSGQSGNTIYF. J is TRBJ1-3 and V is TRBV6-2 or TRBV6-3; 7 nucleotides match TRBD1. This CDR3 is 15 amino acids long. The V gene end was trimmed by 0 bases and the J gene end by 4 bases; junction bases not matched to a gene: 3. Germline-derived CDR1 and CDR2 are MNHEY and SVGEGT.

The chain links TRBV11-2 to TRBJ2-1, with 13 bases matching TRBD2. V lost 0 bases, J lost 0 bases, and 8 bases stayed unmatched. Per the germline V gene, CDR1 is SGHAT and CDR2 is FQNNGV. CDR3 length: 20 residues. CDR3 in amino acids: CASSLEGRGTSGVSYNEQFF. Here the CDR3 DNA reads TGTGCCAGCAGCTTAGAGGGTCGAGGGACTAGCGGGGTCTCCTACAATGAGCAGTTCTTC. Full variable domain (missing parts from reference TRBV11-2 and TRBJ2-1): EAGVAQSPRYKIIEKRQSVAFWCNPISGHATLYWYQQILGQGPKLLIQFQNNGVVDDSQLPKDRFSAERLKGVDSTLKIQPAKLEDSAVYLCASSLEGRGTSGVSYNEQFFGPGTRLTVL.

The rearrangement uses TRBV6-5 and TRBJ1-6; 7 nucleotides line up with TRBD1. Unmatched junction bases numbered 12, after V lost 10 bases and J lost 9 bases. The CDR3 consists of 14 residues. The germline CDR1 and CDR2 sequences are MNHEY and SVGAGI. Here the CDR3 DNA reads TGTGCCACAAGAACACAGGGGTTGGGTTCACCCCTCCACTTT. This translates into CATRTQGLGSPLHF.

CDR3 nucleotide sequence: TGTGCCACCAGTGATCCACAGGCGTTGGGCACAGATACGCAGTATTTT. This sequence encodes CATSDPQALGTDTQYF. The V and J genes are TRBV24-1 and TRBJ2-3, with D tentatively TRBD1 (5 bases). The CDR3 is 16 amino acids. Trimming cost V 3 bases and J 1 base, with 13 bases left between them. Germline V gives CDR1 KGHDR, CDR2 SFDVKD.

The V gene is TRBV6-5, the J gene TRBJ1-5, with D unresolved. Germline V gene data show CDR1 as MNHEY and CDR2 as SVGAGI. Trimming stripped 6 bases from V and 3 bases from J, with 15 bases between. CDR3 length: 15 residues. In DNA form, the CDR3 reads TGTGCCAGCAGCTCCATGGGAGAAATCAATCAGCCCCAGCATTTT. Translating it yields CASSSMGEINQPQHF.

This rearrangement joins TRBV7-9 to TRBJ1-2, with a tentative D call TRBD1 (5 bases). Deletions cut 1 base from V and 6 bases from J, with 9 bases between. This CDR3 is 13 amino acids long. The V gene's germline CDR1 is SEHNR and CDR2 FQNEAQ (reference sequence). CDR3 region: CASSLVQADGYTF. CDR3 sequence (DNA): TGTGCCAGCAGCTTAGTACAGGCGGATGGCTACACCTTC.

In its sample, this clone was seen once. The chain is built from TRBV2 and TRBJ2-2, with 14 bases identical to TRBD2. CDR1 and CDR2 from the germline V gene are SNHLY and FYNNEI. Trimming cost V 6 bases and J 1 base; bases outside gene matches: 4. The CDR3 has 17 residues. The DNA of the CDR3 is TGTGCCAGCAGAGGGACTAGCGGGGGTCAGAACACCGGGGAGCTGTTTTTT. The encoded protein is CASRGTSGGQNTGELFF.

V gene TRBV5-1 combines with J gene TRBJ1-5; D gene uncertain. The germline gives CDR1 SGHRS, CDR2 YFSETQ. V lost 2 bases and J lost 5, with 8 bases in between. The CDR3 loop spans 13 amino acids. For the CDR3, the DNA is TGCGCCAGCAGCTTCGAGGGAGATCAGCCCCAGCATTTT. It specifies CASSFEGDQPQHF.

The chain combines TRBV12-3 or TRBV12-4 with TRBJ1-5, with TRBD1 identical over 7 bases. V lost 6 bases and J lost 2; bases outside the gene matches: 1. This CDR3 comprises 13 residues. In DNA, the CDR3 is TGTGCCAGCAGGGGGACAGGCAATCAGCCCCAGCATTTT. It codes for CASRGTGNQPQHF.

The genes are TRBV7-8 and TRBJ2-7; 10 nucleotides align to TRBD1. Germline V lookup: CDR1 SGHVS, CDR2 FQNEAQ. Unmatched junction bases numbered 8, after V lost 3 bases and J lost 3 bases. The CDR3 is 16 amino acids. In DNA, the CDR3 is TGTGCCAGCAGCTTGGGGACAGGGGCGCTCGTCTACGAGCAGTACTTC. It specifies CASSLGTGALVYEQYF.

This clone is a singleton in its sample. The J gene is TRBJ2-5, the V gene TRBV6-2 or TRBV6-3; the D is unclear. CDR3 length: 18 residues. Trimming cost V 6 bases and J 2 bases, with 25 bases left between them. Germline-derived CDR1 and CDR2 are MNHEY and SVGEGT. CDR3 in amino acids: CASSNMAGTIRWQETQYF. In DNA, the CDR3 is TGTGCCAGCAGCAACATGGCAGGTACAATCCGTTGGCAAGAGACCCAGTACTTC.

This sequence joins TRBV3-1 (or the pseudogene TRBV3-2) and TRBJ2-1; possibly TRBD2 for D (6 bases). Germline CDR1 reads LGHDT; CDR2 reads YNNKEL (reference sequence). V was trimmed by 1 base and J by 6 bases, leaving 13 bases between them. The CDR3 contains 15 residues. The CDR3 protein is CASSQGAGFLNEQFF. The DNA of the CDR3 is TGTGCCAGCAGCCAAGGGGCGGGGTTCCTCAATGAGCAGTTCTTC.

The DNA for the CDR3 is TGTGCCAGCAGCCCCGGGCCGGGACAGGGCTCTGGAAACACCATATATTTT. The encoded protein is CASSPGPGQGSGNTIYF. The chain uses TRBV7-6 and TRBJ1-3; 9 nucleotides agree with TRBD1. V was pared by 5 bases and J by 0 bases, with 8 bases of the junction left unmatched. The CDR3 extends over 17 amino acids. CDR1 SGHVS and CDR2 FNYEAQ come from the germline V gene.

The V gene is TRBV6-5, the J gene TRBJ2-2; TRBD1 agrees at 8 bases. The CDR3 is 15 amino acids. The germline V gene encodes CDR1 MNHEY and CDR2 SVGAGI. The trim removed 7 bases at V and 5 bases at J, leaving 9 bases unmatched. CDR3 sequence: CASILTTGGTGELFF. The CDR3 DNA reads as TGTGCCAGCATTTTAACTACAGGGGGGACCGGGGAGCTGTTTTTT.

The V call is TRBV7-8, the J call TRBJ2-1, with 9 bases that match TRBD1. CDR1 is SGHVS, CDR2 FQNEAQ, per germline. With 5 bases clipped from V and 4 bases from J, the junction kept 6 bases outside the gene matches. This CDR3 contains 15 residues. CDR3 region: CASSPPGQGYNEQFF. CDR3 coding DNA: TGTGCCAGCAGCCCACCGGGACAGGGTTACAATGAGCAGTTCTTC.

The chain has TRBV9 and TRBJ1-2; 8 bases align to TRBD1. Losses at the gene ends were 3 bases for V and 3 bases for J; bases not matched to a gene: 16. Germline values: CDR1 SGDLS, CDR2 YYNGEE. This CDR3 region has 18 residues. The CDR3 is CASSEPGADRGPYYGYTF. For the CDR3, the DNA is TGTGCCAGCAGCGAACCAGGCGCTGACAGGGGTCCCTACTATGGCTACACCTTC.

The J gene is TRBJ2-7, the V gene TRBV9, with D possibly matching TRBD2 (5 bases). The CDR3 consists of 13 residues. From germline, CDR1 is SGDLS and CDR2 YYNGEE. Trimming took off 2 bases at V and 2 bases at J, with 8 bases between the two ends. Here the CDR3 DNA reads TGTGCCAGCAGCGTGGGGAGCACCTACGAGCAGTACTTC. It is translated as CASSVGSTYEQYF.

The chain has TRBV28 and TRBJ2-7; maybe TRBD1 (6 bases). V lost 2 bases and J 1 base, leaving 12 bases between the germline ends. The CDR3 sequence is 15 residues long. Germline V gene lookup returns CDR1 MDHEN and CDR2 SYDVKM. CDR3 region: CASSLLGQSSYEQYF. CDR3 nucleotides: TGTGCCAGCAGTTTACTTGGACAGAGTTCCTACGAGCAGTACTTC.

The chain links TRBV6-2 or TRBV6-3 to TRBJ2-1; D unresolved. CDR1 and CDR2 (germline): MNHEY, SVGEGT. V lost 6 bases and J 3 bases, leaving 18 bases between the germline ends. The CDR3 contains 16 residues. For the CDR3, the DNA is TGTGCCAGCAGCCACGTGGCTTCCCCGAACTACAATGAGCAGTTCTTC. Residues: CASSHVASPNYNEQFF.

This clone was detected once. The chain uses TRBV11-3 and TRBJ2-7; perhaps TRBD2 as D (6 bases). There are 14 residues in the CDR3. CDR1 and CDR2 from the germline V gene are SGHNT and YENEEA. The ends were cut back, 1 base at V and 2 bases at J, with 9 bases in the middle. The CDR3 loop reads CASSLGAGTYEQYF. In nucleotides, the CDR3 is TGTGCCAGCAGCTTAGGTGCGGGAACCTACGAGCAGTACTTC. The variable domain in full, completed from reference TRBV11-3 and TRBJ2-7, reads EAGVVQSPRYKIIEKKQPVAFWCNPISGHNTLYWYLQNLGQGPELLIRYENEEAVDDSQLPKDRFSAERLKGVDSTLKIQPAELGDSAVYLCASSLGAGTYEQYFGPGTRLTVT.